This record looks at one TCR beta chain sequence and its context. The antigen remains undetermined. This specimen belongs to a study of cytomegalovirus exposure and HLA in healthy donors. Regarding the study as a whole: Relative to equally common others, HLA-associated TCR beta chains showed greater clonal expansion in a later analysis. Specificity for CMV antigens was confirmed in vitro for three of the CMV-associated chains.

This PCR relied on a set of 60 Vbeta primers and 13 Jbeta primers. Sequencing used immunoSEQ multiplex PCR; TCRdb keeps in-frame clones, though not all of them. The table records some 190,000 clones, roughly 9.5% of them present only once. V was pared by 5 bases and J by 1 base, with 4 bases of the junction left unmatched. The CDR3 is made up of 15 amino acids. Per germline, CDR1 PRHDT and CDR2 FYEKMQ (reference sequence). The sequence was obtained from a woman aged 25-40 years in good health and CMV-seropositive. The chain has TRBV13 and TRBJ2-7, with TRBD1 identical over 11 bases. The specimen was PBMCs. The CDR3 reads CASSPGQGGSYEQYF. The CDR3 region has the DNA TGTGCCAGCAGCCCGGGACAGGGGGGATCCTACGAGCAGTACTTC.